Shown below are 15 T cell receptor beta chains from a single sample sequenced in a study of T cells of healthy individuals. TCRdb reanalysed the 5' RACE reads using MiXCR and keeps one entry per CDR3 protein. Among 45,000 to 60,000 distinct CDR3 sequences listed, approximately 14% were seen once. The receptor source for this set is a human donor in good health.

This clonotype was seen a handful of times. V and J are TRBV27 and TRBJ2-3; D remains ambiguous. The germline V and J ends were trimmed by 7 bases and 2 bases, with 7 bases remaining between them. Per the germline V gene, CDR1 is MNHEY and CDR2 is SMNVEV (reference sequence). This CDR3 comprises 12 residues. CDR3 DNA sequence: TGTGCCAGCAAGCCAACCACAGATACGCAGTATTTT. This codes for CASKPTTDTQYF.

This clonotype was counted at least ten times. The chain has TRBV20-1 and TRBJ2-1, with D possibly being TRBD2 (6 bases). Trimming cost V 4 bases and J 0 bases, with 19 bases left between them. Germline V gene lookup returns CDR1 DFQATT and CDR2 SNEGSKA (reference sequence). This CDR3 has 17 residues. CDR3 amino acids: CSAIRSGGPSSYNEQFF. For the CDR3, the DNA is TGCAGTGCTATCCGTTCCGGGGGACCTAGCTCCTACAATGAGCAGTTCTTC.

In this sample, this clonotype turned up a few times. The V call is TRBV7-7, the J call TRBJ2-2, with TRBD2 matching 8 bases. The CDR3 consists of 16 residues. In germline, CDR1 is SSHAT, CDR2 FNYEAQ (reference sequence). The V and J ends lost 2 bases and 3 bases, in that order; junction bases with no gene match: 5. In DNA, the CDR3 is TGTGCCAGCAGCTTACGAGCGGGGGTCGACACCGGGGAGCTGTTTTTT. This translates into CASSLRAGVDTGELFF. Looking up the rest from reference TRBV7-7 and TRBJ2-2 gives the full variable domain: GAGVSQSPRYKVTKRGQDVTLRCDPISSHATLYWYQQALGQGPEFLTYFNYEAQPDKSGLPSDRFSAERPEGSISTLTIQRTEQRDSAMYRCASSLRAGVDTGELFFGEGSRLTVL.

This clonotype showed up just a few times. The V gene is TRBV2, the J gene TRBJ1-5, with 8 bases matching TRBD1. Germline V gene lookup returns CDR1 SNHLY and CDR2 FYNNEI. With 4 bases clipped from V and 6 bases from J, the junction kept 8 bases outside the gene matches. CDR3 length: 15 residues. CDR3 nucleotides: TGTGCCAGCAGTGGGGTGACAGGGGAAAGTCAGCCCCAGCATTTT. Its translation is CASSGVTGESQPQHF. The entire variable domain, with the rest obtained from reference TRBV2 and TRBJ1-5, is as follows: EPEVTQTPSHQVTQMGQEVILRCVPISNHLYFYWYRQILGQKVEFLVSFYNNEISEKSEIFDDQFSVERPDGSNFTLKIRSTKLEDSAMYFCASSGVTGESQPQHFGDGTRLSIL.

This clonotype was counted at least ten times. CDR3 in DNA: TGTGCCAGCAGCCCGGTAGCCGGCAATGAGCAGTTCTTC. Translating it yields CASSPVAGNEQFF. This chain joins TRBV7-9 and TRBJ2-1; D gene uncertain. The ends were cut back, 5 bases at V and 6 bases at J, with 11 bases in the middle. This CDR3 is built from 13 residues. Per germline, CDR1 SEHNR and CDR2 FQNEAQ (reference sequence).

This clonotype was counted ten times or more. The chain employs TRBV19 and TRBJ2-3; D remains ambiguous. Germline-derived CDR1 and CDR2 are LNHDA and SQIVND (reference sequence). V dropped 0 bases and J dropped 4 bases, with 11 bases sitting between them. There are 15 residues in the CDR3. The CDR3 loop is CASSIDPYGPDTQYF. The CDR3 DNA follows: TGTGCCAGTAGTATAGATCCCTACGGCCCAGATACGCAGTATTTT.

Concerning this clonotype: A much more abundant neighbour one base away suggests this may be a read error. The CDR3 region is CATRDERNTEALF. DNA of the CDR3: TGTGCCACCAGAGATGAGAGGAACACTGAAGCTCTCTTT. The rearrangement joins TRBV24-1 to TRBJ1-1, with D unresolved. Germline V lookup: CDR1 KGHDR, CDR2 SFDVKD. The CDR3 runs to 13 residues.

The CDR3, as DNA: TGCGCCAGCAGCCCGGGCAGGGACACTGAAGCTTTCTTT. Its protein product is CASSPGRDTEAFF. This sequence joins TRBV5-1 and TRBJ1-1, with D possibly TRBD1 on 5 matching bases. The V end lost 4 bases, the J end lost 3 bases, and 10 bases lay between the germline ends. This CDR3 spans 13 amino acids. From germline, CDR1 is SGHRS and CDR2 YFSETQ.

In its sample, this clonotype was seen many times. V usage is TRBV10-3 and J usage is TRBJ2-3; a possible D gene is TRBD2 (7 bases). CDR3 size: 14 residues. From germline, CDR1 is ENHRY and CDR2 SYGVKD. V lost 6 bases and J 5 bases, leaving 15 bases between the germline ends. CDR3 bases: TGTGCCATCAGCGAGGGGGGGGCCGGAGATACGCAGTATTTT. Its translation: CAISEGGAGDTQYF.

Many counts were recorded for this clonotype. The CDR3 coding sequence is TGTGCCAGCAGCGTACAGGGGGCGCGGACAGATACGCAGTATTTT. This codes for CASSVQGARTDTQYF. The chain links TRBV2 to TRBJ2-3; 9 bases line up with TRBD1. The germline CDR1 and CDR2 sequences are SNHLY and FYNNEI. Losses at the gene ends were 6 bases for V and 3 bases for J; bases not matched to a gene: 7. The CDR3 contains 15 residues.

The chain links TRBV9 to TRBJ2-5; 13 nucleotides match TRBD2. Trimming took 4 bases from V and 5 from J; bases not matched to a gene: 8. The germline CDR1 and CDR2 sequences are SGDLS and YYNGEE. CDR3 length equals 16 residues. The CDR3 protein is CASSPVGLAGHETQYF. The CDR3 DNA is TGTGCCAGCAGCCCAGTGGGACTAGCGGGGCACGAGACCCAGTACTTC.

This clonotype was seen repeatedly, ten times or more. J is TRBJ1-1 and V is TRBV29-1; D is unclear. The CDR3 contains 12 residues. The V end lost 4 bases, the J end lost 1 base, and 7 bases lay between the germline ends. The germline V gene has CDR1 SQVTM and CDR2 ANQGSEA. The CDR3 DNA is TGCAGCGTTGCGACACGGAACACTGAAGCTTTCTTT. It specifies CSVATRNTEAFF.

This clonotype was counted many times. This rearrangement joins TRBV20-1 to TRBJ2-3; no clear D gene. This CDR3 is built from 14 residues. V lost 0 bases to trimming and J lost 5 bases, with 12 bases between them. Germline V gene lookup returns CDR1 DFQATT and CDR2 SNEGSKA (reference sequence). The DNA for the CDR3 is TGCAGTGCTAGAGATAGGCGCCTCAGAGATACGCAGTATTTT. It is translated as CSARDRRLRDTQYF.

This rearrangement joins TRBV5-1 to TRBJ2-2, with TRBD1 matching 8 bases. With V trimmed by 6 bases and J by 4 bases, 5 bases remained unmatched. Germline V gene sequence: CDR1 SGHRS, CDR2 YFSETQ. This CDR3 has 14 amino acids. Here the CDR3 DNA reads TGCGCCAGCATCCTAACAGGGGGCACCGGGGAGCTGTTTTTT. Its protein product is CASILTGGTGELFF. The variable domain in full, completed from reference TRBV5-1 and TRBJ2-2, reads KAGVTQTPRYLIKTRGQQVTLSCSPISGHRSVSWYQQTPGQGLQFLFEYFSETQRNKGNFPGRFSGRQFSNSRSEMNVSTLELGDSALYLCASILTGGTGELFFGEGSRLTVL.

This clonotype was seen repeatedly, ten times or more. This chain uses TRBV6-2 or TRBV6-3 with TRBJ2-3; 7 nucleotides line up with TRBD2. Germline trimming cut 2 bases from V and 2 bases from J; bases unmatched to any gene: 7. This CDR3 has 16 amino acids. Germline CDR1 is MNHEY and CDR2 is SVGEGT. CDR3 loop: CASSYQRGGTTDTQYF. The CDR3 DNA follows: TGTGCCAGCAGTTACCAGCGGGGTGGGACCACAGATACGCAGTATTTT.